This T cell receptor beta chain came from a study of T cell changes during pregnancy in multiple sclerosis. Germline V CDR1 and CDR2: LNHDA, SQIVND (reference sequence). The CDR3 spans 16 residues. Trimming removed 5 bases at V and 2 bases at J, with 19 bases between. TCRdb's copy holds only in-frame clones and misses some; the assay was immunoSEQ multiplex PCR. The top ten clones hold 0.78% of a sample with about 40,000 clones, about 90% of them seen once. This TCR came from a female donor with multiple sclerosis, enrolled in a pregnancy study. The sequences come from CD4+ T cells from peripheral blood mononuclear cells, collected before pregnancy. V gene TRBV19 combines with J gene TRBJ2-7; no reliable D call. This chain's CDR3 is CASSPPWADKTYEQYF. In DNA, the CDR3 is TGTGCCAGTAGTCCCCCTTGGGCAGATAAAACCTACGAGCAGTACTTC. The whole variable domain, filled in from reference TRBV19 and TRBJ2-7, reads DGGITQSPKYLFRKEGQNVTLSCEQNLNHDAMYWYRQDPGQGLRLIYYSQIVNDFQKGDIAEGYSVSREKKESFPLTVTSAQKNPTAFYLCASSPPWADKTYEQYFGPGTRLTVT.